These 26 T cell receptor beta chains came from one sample sequenced in a study of T cell responses to AZD1222 COVID-19 vaccine (dated by TCRdb to the early 2020s). Libraries were made using the immunoSEQ multiplex PCR assay. As stored in TCRdb, this immuneACCESS dataset retains in-frame rearrangements with V and J assigned. A fraction of the clones does not appear; measured against another copy, unresolved V genes explain less than half of the discrepancy, and the remainder lacks a known reason. The sample includes approximately 190,000 clones, with 90% to 95% observed a single time. The ten largest clones capture approximately 1% of the sample. Taken with the paper, the label for time point translates to: about 28 days (+/-7) after the second vaccine dose. Sequencing used peripheral blood, obtained 28 days after the second AZD1222 dose. These receptors were collected from an adult who received the AZD1222 COVID-19 vaccine.

This clone was seen once. V gene TRBV7-3 combines with J gene TRBJ2-7, with TRBD1 as a possible D gene (6 bases). The V gene's germline CDR1 is SGHTA and CDR2 FQGTGA. This CDR3 has 21 residues. Trimming took 3 bases from V and 7 from J, leaving 37 bases between them. The CDR3 loop reads CASSFKKGVAGRYVLLGEQYF. In nucleotides, the CDR3 is TGTGCCAGCAGCTTCAAAAAGGGGGTAGCAGGAAGATACGTCCTTTTGGGTGAGCAGTACTTC.

V gene TRBV5-1 combines with J gene TRBJ2-5; possibly TRBD2 for D (7 bases). Germline V gives CDR1 SGHRS, CDR2 YFSETQ. The V end lost 1 base, the J end lost 4 bases, and 11 bases lay between the germline ends. CDR3 length equals 14 residues. The CDR3, as DNA: TGCGCCAGCAGCTTGTCGGGGGGCAGAGAGACCCAGTACTTC. Translation: CASSLSGGRETQYF.

The rearrangement joins TRBV6-5 to TRBJ1-2, with no clear D. Trimming removed 5 bases from V and 8 bases from J, with 15 bases in between. This CDR3 spans 13 amino acids. CDR1 is MNHEY and CDR2 is SVGAGI in the germline V gene. The CDR3 DNA sequence: TGTGCCAGCAGTCCCTCCCCGATAAGCGGCTACACCTTC. This codes for CASSPSPISGYTF.

J is TRBJ2-3 and V is TRBV4-3; 7 nucleotides align to TRBD1. The CDR3 length is 16 residues. Germline-derived CDR1 and CDR2 are LGHNA and YSLEER. The trim removed 4 bases at V and 1 base at J, leaving 8 bases unmatched. CDR3 nucleotide sequence: TGCGCCAGCAGCCGAGAGGTCCAGGGGGGCACAGATACGCAGTATTTT. This codes for CASSREVQGGTDTQYF.

The chain employs TRBV7-2 and TRBJ1-2; D ambiguous. Germline V gives CDR1 SGHTA, CDR2 FQGNSA. V was pared by 2 bases and J by 0 bases, with 13 bases between. The CDR3 is 16 amino acids. As DNA, the CDR3 is TGTGCCAGCAGCTTATGGTACGGCGGATCTAACTATGGCTACACCTTC. Amino acids: CASSLWYGGSNYGYTF.

This clone was seen only a few times. The CDR3 DNA sequence: TGCGCCAGCAGCCCCCGGGGACTAGCGGGGGCGCTCGGCCGGGCCGGGGAGCTGTTTTTT. It is translated as CASSPRGLAGALGRAGELFF. The chain employs TRBV4-1 and TRBJ2-2, with 14 bases identical to TRBD2. Per the germline V gene, CDR1 is MGHRA and CDR2 is YSYEKL. This CDR3 has 20 amino acids. J was trimmed by 6 bases and V by 4 bases; bases with no gene match: 16.

The genes are TRBV7-8 and TRBJ1-1; no firm D call. Trimming left V 4 bases short and J 2 bases short, with 11 bases between. From germline, CDR1 is SGHVS and CDR2 FQNEAQ. The CDR3 contains 14 residues. This chain's CDR3 is CASSSNRENTEAFF. CDR3 nucleotide sequence: TGTGCCAGCAGCTCCAACCGGGAAAACACTGAAGCTTTCTTT. The variable domain in full, with the rest retrieved from reference TRBV7-8 and TRBJ1-1, is GAGVSQSPRYKVAKRGQDVALRCDPISGHVSLFWYQQALGQGPEFLTYFQNEAQLDKSGLPSDRFFAERPEGSVSTLKIQRTQQEDSAVYLCASSSNRENTEAFFGQGTRLTVV.

This chain connects TRBV5-6 to TRBJ1-2; D is unresolved. This CDR3 has 12 residues. CDR1 and CDR2 from the germline V gene are SGHDT and YYEEEE. V dropped 4 bases and J dropped 4 bases, with 8 bases sitting between them. This CDR3 reads CASSPGIYGYTF. The CDR3 coding sequence is TGTGCCAGCAGCCCAGGAATCTATGGCTACACCTTC.

J is TRBJ2-3 and V is TRBV5-8; D is unresolved. Germline CDR1 is SGHTS and CDR2 is YDEGEE. V was clipped by 1 base and J by 0 bases, with 9 bases between them. The CDR3 has 15 residues. The CDR3 reads CASSLKLVSTDTQYF. CDR3 bases: TGTGCCAGCAGCTTGAAGCTGGTGAGCACAGATACGCAGTATTTT.

V and J are TRBV19 and TRBJ2-3, with 7 bases that match TRBD1. Trimming cost V 3 bases and J 5 bases; bases outside gene matches: 5. Germline V gene data show CDR1 as LNHDA and CDR2 as SQIVND (reference sequence). This CDR3 is 14 amino acids long. CDR3 region: CASSMGTAVDTQYF. CDR3 coding DNA: TGTGCCAGTAGTATGGGGACAGCCGTAGATACGCAGTATTTT.

The chain couples TRBV3-1 (or the pseudogene TRBV3-2) to TRBJ1-5; D gene ambiguous. Looked up from germline, CDR1 is LGHDT and CDR2 is YNNKEL (reference sequence). Trimming left V 0 bases short and J 0 bases short, with 3 bases between. CDR3 length equals 14 residues. The CDR3, as DNA: TGTGCCAGCAGCCAAGAGGGTAGCAATCAGCCCCAGCATTTT. This codes for CASSQEGSNQPQHF.

V and J are TRBV14 and TRBJ2-7; D may be TRBD2 (5 bases). CDR1 SGHDN and CDR2 FVKESK come from the germline V gene. This CDR3 has 15 amino acids. Trimming cost V 1 base and J 0 bases, with 10 bases left between them. CDR3 in amino acids: CASSQGSGSSYEQYF. The CDR3 DNA reads as TGTGCCAGCAGCCAAGGGAGCGGCTCCTCCTACGAGCAGTACTTC.

The rearrangement joins TRBV7-6 to TRBJ2-1; 14 positions agree with TRBD2. The germline V gene encodes CDR1 SGHVS and CDR2 FNYEAQ. The CDR3 runs 16 residues. Losses at the gene ends were 5 bases for V and 6 bases for J; bases not matched to a gene: 6. The DNA for the CDR3 is TGTGCCAGCAGCGCGGGACTAGCGGGGGACTTCAATGAGCAGTTCTTC. Translating it yields CASSAGLAGDFNEQFF.

The rearrangement links TRBV10-3 to TRBJ1-2; D ambiguous. V lost 2 bases, J lost 8 bases, and 15 bases lay in between. Germline loops: CDR1 ENHRY, CDR2 SYGVKD. The CDR3 has 14 amino acids. CDR3 sequence reads: CAISELSGPEGYTF. Here the CDR3 DNA reads TGTGCCATCAGTGAGCTTTCTGGGCCAGAGGGCTACACCTTC.

This sequence joins TRBV9 and TRBJ2-1; D remains ambiguous. The CDR3 runs to 15 residues. The germline gives CDR1 SGDLS, CDR2 YYNGEE. Trimming stripped 2 bases from V and 0 bases from J, with 9 bases between. The CDR3 DNA sequence: TGTGCCAGCAGCGTCACTGGCAACTCCTACAATGAGCAGTTCTTC. This translates into CASSVTGNSYNEQFF.

This chain connects TRBV6-5 to TRBJ1-6, with 9 bases that match TRBD1. The CDR3 covers 14 residues. Germline trimming cut 6 bases from V and 9 bases from J; bases unmatched to any gene: 6. Per germline, CDR1 MNHEY and CDR2 SVGAGI. Written as DNA, the CDR3 is TGTGCCAGCAGGGATGGACAGGGGTCTTCACCCCTCCACTTT. Amino acid sequence: CASRDGQGSSPLHF.

The chain joins TRBV28 to TRBJ1-2; D gene ambiguous. Trimming took off 4 bases at V and 4 bases at J, with 19 bases between the two ends. The CDR3 extends over 16 amino acids. The germline CDR1 and CDR2 sequences are MDHEN and SYDVKM. The CDR3 sequence is CASSSLNEGWGYGYTF. CDR3 coding DNA: TGTGCCAGCAGTTCCCTGAACGAGGGATGGGGCTATGGCTACACCTTC.

This chain uses TRBV5-1 with TRBJ1-1; 12 nucleotides match TRBD1. Germline CDR1 and CDR2: SGHRS and YFSETQ. The J segment lost 4 bases and the V segment lost 3 bases, leaving 7 bases of the junction unmatched. The CDR3 length is 16 residues. The CDR3 here is CASSSGQGAGGTEAFF. CDR3 nucleotides: TGCGCCAGCAGCTCGGGACAGGGGGCGGGTGGCACTGAAGCTTTCTTT.

The rearrangement joins TRBV7-2 to TRBJ2-1, with 11 bases lining up with TRBD1. Germline values: CDR1 SGHTA, CDR2 FQGNSA. The CDR3 has 16 amino acids. V gave up 4 bases and J gave up 7 bases; unmatched junction bases: 9. This CDR3 is CASSSPGTGGVNEQFF. CDR3 bases: TGTGCCAGCAGCTCACCCGGGACAGGGGGTGTGAATGAGCAGTTCTTC.

The chain is built from TRBV7-3 and TRBJ1-2; D gene unclear. The length of the CDR3 is 13 residues. Germline V gene data show CDR1 as SGHTA and CDR2 as FQGTGA. V was trimmed by 5 bases and J by 4 bases, leaving 11 bases between them. CDR3: CASSPSGFYGYTF. In nucleotides, the CDR3 is TGTGCCAGCAGCCCATCTGGCTTCTATGGCTACACCTTC.

CDR3 loop: CASAGEGTEAFF. CDR3 sequence (DNA): TGTGCCAGCGCGGGGGAGGGCACTGAAGCTTTCTTT. The chain employs TRBV11-3 and TRBJ1-1; possibly TRBD1 for D (5 bases). Germline-derived CDR1 and CDR2 are SGHNT and YENEEA. The CDR3 length is 12 residues. V lost 8 bases to trimming and J lost 4 bases, with 11 bases between them.

The CDR3 sequence is CASGAGLGGYTF. The CDR3 DNA reads TGTGCTAGTGGGGCGGGACTGGGTGGCTACACCTTC. The V and J genes are TRBV12-5 and TRBJ1-2; tentatively, D is TRBD1 (5 bases). V dropped 6 bases and J dropped 7 bases, with 12 bases sitting between them. Looked up from germline, CDR1 is LGHNT and CDR2 is FRNRAP. This CDR3 contains 12 residues. Full variable domain (missing parts from reference TRBV12-5 and TRBJ1-2): DARVTQTPRHKVTEMGQEVTMRCQPILGHNTVFWYRQTMMQGLELLAYFRNRAPLDDSGMPKDRFSAEMPDATLATLKIQPSEPRDSAVYFCASGAGLGGYTFGSGTRLTVV.

The chain carries TRBV7-2 and TRBJ1-1; no clear D. Germline V gives CDR1 SGHTA, CDR2 FQGNSA. This CDR3 region has 12 residues. Between the trimmed V and J ends, which lost 8 bases and 3 bases, there was a span of 10 bases. In DNA form, the CDR3 reads TGTGCCAGCCAATGGGCGGACACTGAAGCTTTCTTT. Translation gives CASQWADTEAFF.

This chain links TRBV5-1 with TRBJ2-3, with 9 bases identical to TRBD2. The CDR3 loop spans 16 amino acids. The trim removed 2 bases at V and 6 bases at J, leaving 10 bases unmatched. Germline CDR1 reads SGHRS; CDR2 reads YFSETQ. CDR3 DNA sequence: TGCGCCAGCAGCTTATCCCCAGCGGGGGGATATGATACGCAGTATTTT. This translates into CASSLSPAGGYDTQYF.

V and J are TRBV5-6 and TRBJ1-6; 10 positions agree with TRBD1. Germline CDR1 is SGHDT and CDR2 is YYEEEE. After removal of 0 bases from V and 9 bases from J, the junction contained 6 bases not matched to a gene. CDR3 length equals 16 residues. CDR3 nucleotide sequence: TGTGCCAGCAGCTTGGTGGGGACAGGGGAGAGTTCACCCCTCCACTTT. Its translation is CASSLVGTGESSPLHF.

The chain carries TRBV6-5 and TRBJ1-5, with 9 bases aligning to TRBD1. Germline CDR1 is MNHEY and CDR2 is SVGAGI. V shed 2 bases, J shed 4 bases, and the junction held 3 bases outside the gene matches. The CDR3 length is 15 residues. The CDR3 sequence: CASSYGGTGNQPQHF. The CDR3 bases are TGTGCCAGCAGTTACGGAGGGACAGGGAATCAGCCCCAGCATTTT.